This entry features one T cell receptor beta chain sequence. Its antigen is currently unknown. Making TCR beta cDNA involved approximately 530 ng total RNA and a constant-region primer. Three nested multiplex PCR rounds of slightly modified ARM-PCR generated TCR beta libraries. Each of the first two PCR rounds ran approximately 10 cycles with TRBV1-TRBV30 forward and C-beta reverse primers. TCRdb ran MiXCR on the multiplex PCR reads and lists one entry per CDR3 protein. Of about 310,000 distinct CDR3 sequences in the sample, approximately 60% are singletons; the top ten hold roughly 10%. Germline-derived CDR1 and CDR2 are KGHSH and LQKENI. The CDR3 covers 15 residues. V was cut by 2 bases and J by 6 bases, with 14 bases left in between. Blood RNA originated from unsorted whole blood, with germline DNA additionally extracted. This entry comes from a study of tumor-infiltrating lymphocytes in primary liver carcinoma.

Study results and caveats: Tumors reached a significantly greater top-250-clone fraction than blood did (p = 0.039).

This TCR came from a man in his forties or fifties with primary liver carcinoma and hepatitis B virus infection. Sequenced: peripheral blood. The chain joins TRBV18 to TRBJ2-1, with TRBD2 as a possible D gene (6 bases). The CDR3 DNA is TGTGCCAGCTCACCAAGGGAGGTAGGCGGCAATGAGCAGTTCTTC. It codes for CASSPREVGGNEQFF.